A single sample gave rise to the 27 T cell receptor beta chains below, sequenced in a study of blood T cells in healthy people across ages. Primers used in a second PCR of roughly 6 to 11 cycles were a sample-barcoded 5' primer and a J-beta primer mix. TCRdb processed the 5' RACE reads anew with MiXCR; each CDR3 protein has one entry. The table records about 1.6 million distinct CDR3 sequences, roughly a third of them present only once. Sequencing input: blood. The receptors shown here come from a woman aged 25 to 39 in good health.

In its sample, this clonotype was seen once. CDR3 coding DNA: TGTGCCTGGGGGGACTCAGGGACGGGTAGGGAGACCCAGTACTTC. Its translation: CAWGDSGTGRETQYF. The chain uses TRBV30 and TRBJ2-5; TRBD2 might be the D (6 bases). V was cut by 5 bases and J by 5 bases, with 21 bases left in between. The CDR3 length is 15 residues. CDR1 GTSNPN and CDR2 SVGIG come from the germline V gene (reference sequence).

This chain links TRBV6-1 with TRBJ2-5, with TRBD1 as a possible D gene (7 bases). The tail of the sequence fits TRBJ2-4 better, so the J call may be wrong. CDR1 is MNHNS, CDR2 SASEGT, per germline. The CDR3 has 15 residues. The CDR3 DNA is TGTGCCAGCAGTCCCCCCAGGGGGGATGGAGCCATTCAGTACTTC. It translates to CASSPPRGDGAIQYF.

This clonotype was observed a handful of times. The J gene is TRBJ2-7, the V gene TRBV7-2; 8 positions agree with TRBD1. The CDR3 has 14 amino acids. Looked up from germline, CDR1 is SGHTA and CDR2 is FQGNSA. The trim removed 4 bases at V and 5 bases at J, leaving 7 bases unmatched. The CDR3 DNA follows: TGTGCCAGCAGCTCCTTGGACAGGGCACACGAGCAGTACTTC. The encoded protein is CASSSLDRAHEQYF.

This clonotype appeared a few times. The chain uses TRBV7-9 and TRBJ2-5; the D is unclear. CDR1 is SEHNR, CDR2 FQNEAQ, per germline (reference sequence). The CDR3 sequence is 15 residues long. Between the trimmed V and J ends, which lost 0 bases and 1 base, there was a span of 9 bases. This CDR3 reads CASSLAPLIQETQYF. The CDR3 coding sequence is TGTGCCAGCAGCTTAGCCCCACTAATCCAAGAGACCCAGTACTTC.

This chain links TRBV9 with TRBJ1-1, with 7 bases lining up with TRBD1. Germline lookup yields CDR1 SGDLS and CDR2 YYNGEE. The trim removed 2 bases at V and 1 base at J, leaving 11 bases unmatched. This CDR3 has 17 residues. For the CDR3, the DNA is TGTGCCAGCAGCGTTAGTACCGGGACAGACGCGAACACTGAAGCTTTCTTT. Protein: CASSVSTGTDANTEAFF. Full variable domain (remainder filled in from reference TRBV9 and TRBJ1-1): DSGVTQTPKHLITATGQRVTLRCSPRSGDLSVYWYQQSLDQGLQFLIQYYNGEERAKGNILERFSAQQFPDLHSELNLSSLELGDSALYFCASSVSTGTDANTEAFFGQGTRLTVV.

The CDR3 bases are TGTGCCAGCAGTTTTCGGGCCCAGGGGGGCCTGGACGAGCAGTACTTC. Translating it yields CASSFRAQGGLDEQYF. The rearrangement uses TRBV2 and TRBJ2-7; D possibly corresponds to TRBD1 (7 bases). Germline V gene data show CDR1 as SNHLY and CDR2 as FYNNEI. The length of the CDR3 is 16 residues. Trimming removed 5 bases from V and 5 bases from J, with 22 bases in between.

The rearrangement links TRBV12-3 or TRBV12-4 to TRBJ1-2; 11 positions agree with TRBD1. V shed 8 bases and J 4 bases; nucleotides not matched to a gene: 18. This CDR3 has 18 residues. DNA of the CDR3: TGTGCCAGCGACTCAACCCGGGGACAGGGGGGGCTAGGCTATGGCTACACCTTC. The encoded protein is CASDSTRGQGGLGYGYTF.

This clonotype was recorded many times. V and J are TRBV20-1 and TRBJ2-7; tentative D call: TRBD1 (6 bases). The CDR3 totals 14 residues. V lost 0 bases, J lost 2 bases, and 11 bases lay in between. Germline CDR1 is DFQATT and CDR2 is SNEGSKA (reference sequence). The CDR3: CSARETGTTYEQYF. In DNA, the CDR3 is TGCAGTGCTAGAGAAACCGGGACAACCTACGAGCAGTACTTC.

This chain joins TRBV30 and TRBJ2-1; TRBD2 agrees at 12 bases. V lost 3 bases to trimming and J lost 5 bases; unmatched junction nucleotides: 8. Germline V CDR1 and CDR2: GTSNPN, SVGIG (reference sequence). The CDR3 has 16 amino acids. The CDR3 loop reads CAWRNIRLAGDNEQFF. The CDR3 DNA sequence: TGTGCCTGGAGGAATATCCGACTAGCGGGGGACAATGAGCAGTTCTTC.

The chain combines TRBV10-3 with TRBJ2-3; TRBD2 matches 11 bases. The CDR3 contains 16 residues. The V segment lost 2 bases and the J segment 6 bases; nucleotides outside the gene matches: 7. CDR1 is ENHRY, CDR2 SYGVKD, per germline. The chain's CDR3 is CAISEGLAGGLDTQYF. The CDR3, as DNA: TGTGCCATCAGTGAGGGTTTAGCGGGGGGGCTGGATACGCAGTATTTT.

This CDR3 reads CASSLAGQGLSGANVLTF. In DNA form, the CDR3 reads TGCGCCAGCAGCTTGGCCGGGCAGGGCTTATCTGGGGCCAACGTCCTGACTTTC. The chain couples TRBV5-1 to TRBJ2-6; perhaps TRBD1 as D (5 bases). With 0 bases removed from V and 1 base from J, the gap between germline ends came to 14 bases. Germline CDR1 SGHRS, CDR2 YFSETQ. This CDR3 is 18 amino acids long.

This chain connects TRBV2 to TRBJ2-7; 9 positions match TRBD2. The DNA end lines up better with TRBJ2-5; the J call may be wrong. CDR1 is SNHLY and CDR2 is FYNNEI in the germline V gene. This CDR3 contains 14 residues. CDR3 nucleotide sequence: TGTGCCAGCAGTGGGGCGGGAGGGAAAGAGACCCAGTACTTC. Protein product: CASSGAGGKETQYF.

In this sample, this clonotype turned up a few times. The chain combines TRBV5-1 with TRBJ2-1; 8 nucleotides match TRBD1. V trimming: 2 bases; J trimming: 9 bases; junction bases outside the gene matches: 7. There are 14 residues in the CDR3. Germline lookup yields CDR1 SGHRS and CDR2 YFSETQ. The CDR3 protein is CASSFLDRAGEQFF. Written as DNA, the CDR3 is TGCGCCAGCAGCTTTCTGGACAGGGCGGGTGAGCAGTTCTTC.

This clonotype was seen a handful of times. V gene TRBV6-1 combines with J gene TRBJ2-5, with D perhaps matching TRBD1 (6 bases). The length of the CDR3 is 15 residues. Trimming removed 2 bases at V and 5 bases at J, with 15 bases between. Germline V lookup: CDR1 MNHNS, CDR2 SASEGT. In DNA, the CDR3 is TGTGCCAGCAGTGAAATCCGGGGCACAGGGGAGACCCAGTACTTC. Its protein product is CASSEIRGTGETQYF.

This clonotype was observed a handful of times. The chain carries TRBV28 and TRBJ2-5, with 7 bases fitting TRBD2. Per the germline V gene, CDR1 is MDHEN and CDR2 is SYDVKM. The CDR3 runs to 15 residues. The junction had 15 bases not matched to a gene; V was cut back by 7 bases and J by 7 bases. The CDR3 DNA sequence: TGTGCCAGCACCCCCTCGGCAGGGAGGGGAGGGACCCAGTACTTC. It codes for CASTPSAGRGGTQYF.

This clonotype was observed a handful of times. The rearrangement links TRBV20-1 to TRBJ2-3; D unresolved. Deletions cut 6 bases from V and 8 bases from J, with 24 bases between. This CDR3 has 15 residues. Germline-derived CDR1 and CDR2 are DFQATT and SNEGSKA (reference sequence). In DNA form, the CDR3 reads TGCAGTGCCCTTTATCCGTTCGGGTCTGCCCTTACGCAGTATTTT. Its protein is CSALYPFGSALTQYF.

The chain has TRBV2 and TRBJ2-1; TRBD2 matches 9 bases. From germline, CDR1 is SNHLY and CDR2 FYNNEI. This CDR3 contains 15 residues. Trimming at V came to 6 bases and at J to 0 bases, leaving 3 bases not matched to a gene. CDR3 sequence: CASRGAGGSYNEQFF. The CDR3 DNA reads as TGTGCCAGCAGGGGAGCGGGGGGCTCCTACAATGAGCAGTTCTTC. Filled out from reference TRBV2 and TRBJ2-1, the complete variable domain reads EPEVTQTPSHQVTQMGQEVILRCVPISNHLYFYWYRQILGQKVEFLVSFYNNEISEKSEIFDDQFSVERPDGSNFTLKIRSTKLEDSAMYFCASRGAGGSYNEQFFGPGTRLTVL.

This clonotype turned up a few times. V and J are TRBV6-2 or TRBV6-3 and TRBJ2-1; 14 bases match TRBD2. Germline V gene sequence: CDR1 MNHEY, CDR2 SVGEGT. With 6 bases clipped from V and 1 base from J, the junction kept 8 bases outside the gene matches. This CDR3 is 18 amino acids long. CDR3 sequence reads: CASRTGTSGSKSYNEQFF. The CDR3 nucleotides are TGTGCCAGCAGGACGGGGACTAGCGGGAGCAAGTCCTACAATGAGCAGTTCTTC.

The rearrangement joins TRBV11-1 to TRBJ2-1; 8 nucleotides agree with TRBD2. The DNA end is a closer match to TRBJ2-7, so the J assignment may be wrong. Germline assignment: CDR1 SGHAT and CDR2 FQDESV (reference sequence). The CDR3 length is 22 residues. CDR3 nucleotide sequence: TGTGCCAGCAGCTCAACCCATTTCAAGAGCGGGAGAAAGGGGAGCTCCTACAATGAGCAGTACTTC. Amino acids: CASSSTHFKSGRKGSSYNEQYF.

The chain joins TRBV29-1 to TRBJ1-2; 8 nucleotides agree with TRBD1. V lost 6 bases, J lost 1 base, and 4 bases stayed unmatched. Germline-derived CDR1 and CDR2 are SQVTM and ANQGSEA. The CDR3 covers 13 residues. The CDR3 nucleotides read TGCAGCGTCCGGACAGGGATTAACTATGGCTACACCTTC. Amino acids: CSVRTGINYGYTF.

This clonotype turned up a few times. V is TRBV5-1 and J is TRBJ2-1, with 9 nucleotides matching TRBD1. CDR3 size: 15 residues. Germline values: CDR1 SGHRS, CDR2 YFSETQ. Unmatched junction bases numbered 5, after V lost 2 bases and J lost 5 bases. CDR3 region: CASSLTGQGNNEQFF. The CDR3 DNA sequence: TGCGCCAGCAGCTTAACGGGACAGGGTAACAATGAGCAGTTCTTC.

This chain uses TRBV7-2 with TRBJ1-3, with 7 nucleotides matching TRBD1. From germline, CDR1 is SGHTA and CDR2 FQGNSA. The V and J ends lost 1 base and 0 bases, in that order; junction bases with no gene match: 6. The CDR3 is 17 residues long. The CDR3 region has the DNA TGTGCCAGCAGCTTAGGCCCCGCAGGGGGCTCTGGAAACACCATATATTTT. Amino acid sequence: CASSLGPAGGSGNTIYF.

There are a few counts of this clonotype. The chain employs TRBV3-1 and TRBJ1-2, with TRBD1 matching 7 bases. Germline V CDR1 and CDR2: LGHDT, YNNKEL (reference sequence). The CDR3 contains 18 residues. The junction had 19 bases not matched to a gene; V was cut back by 1 base and J by 8 bases. CDR3 DNA sequence: TGTGCCAGCAGCCAAGGTGTGTCGCTACAGGGGCGTCTAGGCGGCTACACCTTC. Translation: CASSQGVSLQGRLGGYTF. Supplemented by reference TRBV3-1 and TRBJ1-2, the full variable domain reads DTAVSQTPKYLVTQMGNDKSIKCEQNLGHDTMYWYKQDSKKFLKIMFSYNNKELIINETVPNRFSPKSPDKAHLNLHINSLELGDSAVYFCASSQGVSLQGRLGGYTFGSGTRLTVV.

The CDR3 region is CATGQGHSYEQYF. Here the CDR3 DNA reads TGTGCCACGGGACAGGGACATTCCTACGAGCAGTACTTC. The genes are TRBV6-2 or TRBV6-3 and TRBJ2-7, with 9 nucleotides matching TRBD1. Losses at the gene ends were 10 bases for V and 1 base for J; bases not matched to a gene: 5. The CDR3 sequence is 13 residues long. In germline, CDR1 is MNHEY, CDR2 SVGEGT.

The chain joins TRBV4-1 to TRBJ1-4; D gene ambiguous. CDR3 size: 15 residues. Germline CDR1 MGHRA, CDR2 YSYEKL. V dropped 0 bases and J dropped 8 bases, with 13 bases sitting between them. In nucleotides, the CDR3 is TGCGCCAGCAGCCAAGAAGTAGCCGGGCGGGAAAAACTGTTTTTT. It yields the protein CASSQEVAGREKLFF.

As concerns this clonotype: A much bigger clone sits one base away, suggesting this may be a read error. The chain recombines TRBV29-1 with TRBJ2-5, with 12 bases fitting TRBD2. Unmatched junction bases numbered 15, after V lost 2 bases and J lost 5 bases. The CDR3 length is 18 residues. Germline-derived CDR1 and CDR2 are SQVTM and ANQGSEA. CDR3 residues: CSVERASGRAGSWETQYF. DNA for the CDR3: TGCAGCGTTGAAAGGGCTAGCGGGAGGGCCGGGTCTTGGGAGACCCAGTACTTC. Full variable domain (outside the CDR3, taken from reference TRBV29-1 and TRBJ2-5): SAVISQKPSRDICQRGTSLTIQCQVDSQVTMMFWYRQQPGQSLTLIATANQGSEATYESGFVIDKFPISRPNLTFSTLTVSNMSPEDSSIYLCSVERASGRAGSWETQYFGPGTRLLVL.

This clonotype was seen more than once but under ten times. The V and J genes are TRBV6-1 and TRBJ2-2, with D perhaps matching TRBD1 (5 bases). The CDR3 runs 16 residues. The ends were cut back, 11 bases at V and 2 bases at J, with 21 bases in the middle. Germline loops: CDR1 MNHNS, CDR2 SASEGT. The CDR3 DNA is TGTGCCGCCCTGACAGTATCGGGTTTTAACACCGGGGAGCTGTTTTTT. Its protein is CAALTVSGFNTGELFF.